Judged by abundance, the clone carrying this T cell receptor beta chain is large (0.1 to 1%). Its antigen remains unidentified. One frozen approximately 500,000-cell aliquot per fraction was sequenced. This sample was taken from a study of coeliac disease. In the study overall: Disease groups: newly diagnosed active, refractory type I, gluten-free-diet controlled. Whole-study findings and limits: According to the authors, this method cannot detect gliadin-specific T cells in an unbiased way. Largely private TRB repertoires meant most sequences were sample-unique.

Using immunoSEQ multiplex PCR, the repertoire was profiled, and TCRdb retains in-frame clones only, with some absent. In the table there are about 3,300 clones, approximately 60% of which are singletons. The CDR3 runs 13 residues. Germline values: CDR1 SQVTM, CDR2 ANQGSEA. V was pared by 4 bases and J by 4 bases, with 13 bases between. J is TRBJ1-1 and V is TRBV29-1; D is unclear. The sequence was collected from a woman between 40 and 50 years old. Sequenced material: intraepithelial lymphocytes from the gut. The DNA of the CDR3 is TGCAGCGTTGGAAGAGGGTGGGGCACTGAAGCTTTCTTT. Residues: CSVGRGWGTEAFF. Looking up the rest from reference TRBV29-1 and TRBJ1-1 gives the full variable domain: SAVISQKPSRDICQRGTSLTIQCQVDSQVTMMFWYRQQPGQSLTLIATANQGSEATYESGFVIDKFPISRPNLTFSTLTVSNMSPEDSSIYLCSVGRGWGTEAFFGQGTRLTVV.